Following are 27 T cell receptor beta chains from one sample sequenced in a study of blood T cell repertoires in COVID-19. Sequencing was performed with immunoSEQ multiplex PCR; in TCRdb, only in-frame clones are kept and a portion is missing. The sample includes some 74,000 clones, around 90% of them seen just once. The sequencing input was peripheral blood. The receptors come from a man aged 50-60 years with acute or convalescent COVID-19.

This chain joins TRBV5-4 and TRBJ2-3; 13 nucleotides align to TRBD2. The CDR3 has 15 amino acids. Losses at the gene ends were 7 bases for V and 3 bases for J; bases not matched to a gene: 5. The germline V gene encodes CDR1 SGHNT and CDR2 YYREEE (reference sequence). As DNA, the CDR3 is TGTGCCAGCGAGACTAGCGGGGGGTTAACAGATACGCAGTATTTT. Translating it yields CASETSGGLTDTQYF.

CDR3 sequence: CASSESVTQETQYF. DNA for the CDR3: TGTGCCAGCAGTGAATCGGTCACCCAAGAGACCCAGTACTTC. This rearrangement joins TRBV6-1 to TRBJ2-5; D ambiguous. This CDR3 comprises 14 residues. V was cut by 2 bases and J by 1 base, with 8 bases left in between. Germline assignment: CDR1 MNHNS and CDR2 SASEGT.

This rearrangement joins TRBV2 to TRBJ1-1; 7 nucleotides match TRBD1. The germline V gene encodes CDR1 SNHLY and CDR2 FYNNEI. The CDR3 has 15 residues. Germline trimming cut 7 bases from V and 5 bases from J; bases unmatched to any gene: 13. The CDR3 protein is CASTSRQGLGTEAFF. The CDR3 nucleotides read TGTGCCAGCACCTCGAGACAGGGTTTAGGGACTGAAGCTTTCTTT.

DNA for the CDR3: TGCGCCAGCAGCCTTTGGACTAGCGGGGGGGCGAACAATGAGCAGTTCTTC. Translated, it gives CASSLWTSGGANNEQFF. V and J are TRBV4-1 and TRBJ2-1; 15 nucleotides align to TRBD2. CDR1 is MGHRA, CDR2 YSYEKL, per germline. CDR3 length equals 17 residues. J was trimmed by 5 bases and V by 4 bases; bases with no gene match: 6.

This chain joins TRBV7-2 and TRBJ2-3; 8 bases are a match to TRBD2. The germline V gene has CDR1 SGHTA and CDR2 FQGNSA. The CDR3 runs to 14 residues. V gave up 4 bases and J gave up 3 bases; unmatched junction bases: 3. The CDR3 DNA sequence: TGTGCCAGCAGCTACGCGGGGGGTACAGATACGCAGTATTTT. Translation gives CASSYAGGTDTQYF.

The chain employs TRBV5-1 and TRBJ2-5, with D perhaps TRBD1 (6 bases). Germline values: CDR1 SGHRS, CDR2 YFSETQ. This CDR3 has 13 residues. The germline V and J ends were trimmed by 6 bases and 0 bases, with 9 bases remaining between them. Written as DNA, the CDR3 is TGCGCCAGCACCAACAGGGACCAAGAGACCCAGTACTTC. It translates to CASTNRDQETQYF.

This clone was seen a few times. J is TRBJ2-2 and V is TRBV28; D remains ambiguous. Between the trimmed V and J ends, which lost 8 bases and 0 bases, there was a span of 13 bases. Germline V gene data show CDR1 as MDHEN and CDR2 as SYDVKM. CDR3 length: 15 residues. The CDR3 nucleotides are TGTGCCAGCCTCAGGTTACCCTCGAACACCGGGGAGCTGTTTTTT. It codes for CASLRLPSNTGELFF.

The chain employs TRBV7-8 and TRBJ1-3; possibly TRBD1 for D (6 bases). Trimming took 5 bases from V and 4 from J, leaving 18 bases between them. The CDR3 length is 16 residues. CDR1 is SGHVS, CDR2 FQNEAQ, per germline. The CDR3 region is CASSLPAGTLGNTIYF. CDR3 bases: TGTGCCAGCAGCCTCCCCGCCGGGACACTAGGAAACACCATATATTTT.

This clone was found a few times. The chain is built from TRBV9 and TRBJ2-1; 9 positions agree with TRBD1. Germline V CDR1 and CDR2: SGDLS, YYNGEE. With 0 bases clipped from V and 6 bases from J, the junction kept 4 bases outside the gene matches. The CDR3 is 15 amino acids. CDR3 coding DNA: TGTGCCAGCAGCGTAGAGGGACAGGGTGGCAATGAGCAGTTCTTC. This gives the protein CASSVEGQGGNEQFF.

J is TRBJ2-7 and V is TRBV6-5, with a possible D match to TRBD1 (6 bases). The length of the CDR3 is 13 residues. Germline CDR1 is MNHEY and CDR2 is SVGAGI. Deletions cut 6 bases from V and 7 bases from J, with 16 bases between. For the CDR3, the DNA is TGTGCCAGCAGGCCACCAGGGGCAAGGGAGCAGTACTTC. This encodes CASRPPGAREQYF.

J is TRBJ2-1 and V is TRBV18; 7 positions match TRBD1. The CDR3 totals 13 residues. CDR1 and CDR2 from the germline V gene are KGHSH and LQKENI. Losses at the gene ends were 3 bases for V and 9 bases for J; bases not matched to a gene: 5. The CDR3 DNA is TGTGCCAGCTCACCTGTAGGGGGCGGTGAGCAGTTCTTC. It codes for CASSPVGGGEQFF. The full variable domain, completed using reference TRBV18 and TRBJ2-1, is NAGVMQNPRHLVRRRGQEARLRCSPMKGHSHVYWYRQLPEEGLKFMVYLQKENIIDESGMPKERFSAEFPKEGPSILRIQQVVRGDSAAYFCASSPVGGGEQFFGPGTRLTVL.

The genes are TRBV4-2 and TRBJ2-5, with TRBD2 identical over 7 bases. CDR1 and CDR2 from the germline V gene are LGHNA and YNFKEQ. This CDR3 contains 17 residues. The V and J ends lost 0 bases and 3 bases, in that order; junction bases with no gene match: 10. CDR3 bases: TGTGCCAGCAGCCAAGATCTTTGGGGGGGAACCGAAGAGACCCAGTACTTC. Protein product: CASSQDLWGGTEETQYF.

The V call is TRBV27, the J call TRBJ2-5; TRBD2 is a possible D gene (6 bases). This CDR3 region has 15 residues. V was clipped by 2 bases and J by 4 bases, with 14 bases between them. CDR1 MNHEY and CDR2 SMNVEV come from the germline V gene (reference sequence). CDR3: CASSLGGGGPETQYF. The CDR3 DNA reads TGTGCCAGCAGTTTAGGCGGTGGAGGGCCAGAGACCCAGTACTTC.

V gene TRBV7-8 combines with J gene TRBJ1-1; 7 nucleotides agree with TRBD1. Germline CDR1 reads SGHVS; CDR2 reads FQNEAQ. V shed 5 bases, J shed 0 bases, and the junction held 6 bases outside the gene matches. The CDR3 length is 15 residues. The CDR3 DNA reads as TGTGCCAGCAGCGCCCGACAGGGATTGAACACTGAAGCTTTCTTT. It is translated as CASSARQGLNTEAFF.

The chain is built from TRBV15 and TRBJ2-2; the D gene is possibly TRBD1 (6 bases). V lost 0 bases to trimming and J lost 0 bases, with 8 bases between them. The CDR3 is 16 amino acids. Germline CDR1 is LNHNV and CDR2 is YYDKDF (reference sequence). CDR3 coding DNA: TGTGCCACCAGCAGAGAGGGACAAACGAACACCGGGGAGCTGTTTTTT. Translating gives CATSREGQTNTGELFF.

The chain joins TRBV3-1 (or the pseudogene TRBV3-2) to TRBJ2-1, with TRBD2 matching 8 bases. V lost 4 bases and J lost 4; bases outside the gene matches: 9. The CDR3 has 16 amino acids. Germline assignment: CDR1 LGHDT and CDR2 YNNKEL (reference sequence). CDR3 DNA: TGTGCCAGCAGCCTCTCAAGCGGGGGCCGTTACAATGAGCAGTTCTTC. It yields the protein CASSLSSGGRYNEQFF.

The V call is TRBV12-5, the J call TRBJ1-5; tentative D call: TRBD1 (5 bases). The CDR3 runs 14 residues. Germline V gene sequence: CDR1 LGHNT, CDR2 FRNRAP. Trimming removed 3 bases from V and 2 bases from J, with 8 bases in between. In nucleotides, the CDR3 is TGTGCTAGTGGTTTAGGGGTCGGCAATCAGCCCCAGCATTTT. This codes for CASGLGVGNQPQHF.

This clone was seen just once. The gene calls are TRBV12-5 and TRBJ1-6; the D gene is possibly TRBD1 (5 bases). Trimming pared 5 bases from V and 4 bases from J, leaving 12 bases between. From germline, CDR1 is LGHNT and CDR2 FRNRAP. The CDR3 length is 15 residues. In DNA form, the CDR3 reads TGTGCTAGTGGTAATGATCAGGGTTATAATTCACCCCTCCACTTT. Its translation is CASGNDQGYNSPLHF. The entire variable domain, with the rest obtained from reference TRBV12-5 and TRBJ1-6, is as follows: DARVTQTPRHKVTEMGQEVTMRCQPILGHNTVFWYRQTMMQGLELLAYFRNRAPLDDSGMPKDRFSAEMPDATLATLKIQPSEPRDSAVYFCASGNDQGYNSPLHFGNGTRLTVT.

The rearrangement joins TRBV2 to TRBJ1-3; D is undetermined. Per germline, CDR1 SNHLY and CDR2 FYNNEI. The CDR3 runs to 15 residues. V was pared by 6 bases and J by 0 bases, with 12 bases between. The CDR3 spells CASSYTQYSGNTIYF. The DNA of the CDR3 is TGTGCCAGCAGCTATACACAGTACTCTGGAAACACCATATATTTT.

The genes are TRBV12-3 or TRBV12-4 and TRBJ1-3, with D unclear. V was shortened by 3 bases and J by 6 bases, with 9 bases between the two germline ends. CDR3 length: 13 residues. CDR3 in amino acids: CASSLRSPNTIYF. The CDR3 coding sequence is TGTGCCAGCAGTTTGCGATCCCCAAACACCATATATTTT.

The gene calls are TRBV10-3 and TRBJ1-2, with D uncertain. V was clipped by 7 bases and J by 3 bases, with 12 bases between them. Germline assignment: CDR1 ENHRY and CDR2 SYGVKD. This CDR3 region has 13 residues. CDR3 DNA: TGTGCCATCACCCTCGTCCCTCACTATGGCTACACCTTC. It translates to CAITLVPHYGYTF.

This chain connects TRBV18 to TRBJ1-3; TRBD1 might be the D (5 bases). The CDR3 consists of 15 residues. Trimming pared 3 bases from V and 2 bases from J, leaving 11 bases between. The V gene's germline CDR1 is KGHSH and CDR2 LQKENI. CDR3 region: CASSPSGGTGNTIYF. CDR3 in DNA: TGTGCCAGCTCACCCAGTGGGGGGACTGGAAACACCATATATTTT.

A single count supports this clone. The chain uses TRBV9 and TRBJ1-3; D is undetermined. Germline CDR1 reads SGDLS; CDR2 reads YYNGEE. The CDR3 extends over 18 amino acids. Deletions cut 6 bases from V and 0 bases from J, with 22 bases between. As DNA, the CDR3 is TGTGCCAGCACCGCGGGGTCTACCTCGGCTCTCTCTGGAAACACCATATATTTT. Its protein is CASTAGSTSALSGNTIYF.

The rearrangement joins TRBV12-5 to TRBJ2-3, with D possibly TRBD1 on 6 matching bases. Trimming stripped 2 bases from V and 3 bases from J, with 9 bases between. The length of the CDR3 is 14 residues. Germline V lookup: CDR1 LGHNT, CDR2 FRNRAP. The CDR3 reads CASGLNRATDTQYF. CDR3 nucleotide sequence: TGTGCTAGTGGTTTGAACAGGGCGACAGATACGCAGTATTTT.

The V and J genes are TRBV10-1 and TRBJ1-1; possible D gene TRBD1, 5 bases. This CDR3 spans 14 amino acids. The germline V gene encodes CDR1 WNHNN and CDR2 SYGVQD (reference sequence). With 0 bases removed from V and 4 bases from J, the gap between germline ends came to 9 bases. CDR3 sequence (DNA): TGCGCCAGCAGTGAGTCGGGGGGGGGCACTGAAGCTTTCTTT. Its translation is CASSESGGGTEAFF.

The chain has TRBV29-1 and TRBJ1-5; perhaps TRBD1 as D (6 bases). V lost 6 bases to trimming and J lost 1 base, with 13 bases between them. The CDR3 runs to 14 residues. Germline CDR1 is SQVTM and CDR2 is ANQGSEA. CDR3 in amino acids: CSVQQGGSNQPQHF. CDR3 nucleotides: TGCAGCGTCCAACAGGGAGGGAGCAATCAGCCCCAGCATTTT.

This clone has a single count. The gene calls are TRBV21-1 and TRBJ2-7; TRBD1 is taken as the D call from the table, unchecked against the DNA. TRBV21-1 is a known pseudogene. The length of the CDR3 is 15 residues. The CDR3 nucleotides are TGTGCCAGCAGCCGTCCGGGACAGGGGCGAGGCGAGCAGTACTTC. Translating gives CASSRPGQGRGEQYF.